Presented here are 5 T cell receptor beta chains from one specimen sequenced in a study of CXCR3-negative and CXCR3-positive naive CD8 T cells. Study-wide results and limits: Compared with CXCR3-negative naive cells, CXCR3-positive naive cells showed more hydrophobic TRB CDR3s.

With UMI labels, 5' RACE was used to prepare the TRB cDNA libraries. TCRdb reprocessed the 5' RACE reads, keeping one entry per CDR3 protein, no DNA. The sample features roughly 140,000 distinct CDR3 sequences, with approximately 0.27% in its top ten. Antigen specificity for these receptors is unknown. Sequenced input: naive CXCR3+ CD8+ T cells from blood. Noted subset: CD45RO-CCR7+CD27+CD95- naive CD8+ T cells expressing CXCR3 (TNR3+). The receptors shown here come from a human donor in good health. Some clones in this sample may be carry-over from other donors' samples.

The chain couples TRBV29-1 to TRBJ2-3; as DNA is missing, the TRBD2 call by TCRdb cannot be tested. Germline V CDR1 and CDR2: SQVTM, ANQGSEA. The CDR3 has 17 residues. The CDR3 is CSVGGFLSSGYTDTQYF.

V and J are TRBV15 and TRBJ2-5. Germline V gives CDR1 LNHNV, CDR2 YYDKDF (reference sequence). This CDR3 region has 14 residues. The CDR3 sequence: CATSRDRRGETQYF.

The V call is TRBV6-5, the J call TRBJ2-5; TCRdb's D gene call, TRBD2, goes unchecked for lack of DNA. There are 15 residues in the CDR3. The germline CDR1 and CDR2 sequences are MNHEY and SVGAGI. CDR3: CASSSSGSVQETQYF.

The V call is TRBV28, the J call TRBJ2-7; there is no DNA to check the TCRdb D call of TRBD1. The CDR3 contains 16 residues. CDR1 is MDHEN and CDR2 is SYDVKM in the germline V gene. The CDR3 protein is CASSWTGGDLRDEQYF.

V and J are TRBV28 and TRBJ2-5; TCRdb proposes TRBD2, but this gene call is untestable without DNA. The CDR3 extends over 16 amino acids. CDR1 MDHEN and CDR2 SYDVKM come from the germline V gene. The CDR3 sequence: CASRGTLGRYQETQYF.